These T cell receptor beta chains were read from a single sample in a study of response to subunit inactivated influenza vaccine. TCRdb independently ran MiXCR on the RT-PCR reads; one entry per CDR3 protein. This repertoire shows more than 500,000 distinct CDR3 sequences, 11% found once; its top ten account for approximately 10%. These data were also reused for a study on T cells expressing NK-cell markers.

This specimen was PBMCs from blood, taken on the day of vaccination. These receptors were obtained from a man in his forties or fifties who received an inactivated influenza vaccine. Each CDR3 is given with its conserved first and last residue. Fields, in order: J gene, clone size, D gene, V gene, CDR3 protein, CDR3 DNA. The D gene is left open where the match is weak. Clone size is shown for a subset of rows, as once, few, many or a class of expanded clone.

J gene: TRBJ2-5
clone size: -
D gene: -
V gene: TRBV20-1
CDR3 protein: CSAKGSRRETQYF
CDR3 DNA: TGCAGTGCTAAGGGGAGTCGTCGGGAGACCCAGTACTTC

J gene: TRBJ1-4
clone size: once
D gene: TRBD1
V gene: TRBV19
CDR3 protein: CASRGGQNNEKLFF
CDR3 DNA: TGTGCCAGCCGAGGGGGACAGAACAATGAAAAACTGTTTTTT

J gene: TRBJ2-3
clone size: few
D gene: -
V gene: TRBV15
CDR3 protein: CATSRDFGASTDTQYF
CDR3 DNA: TGTGCCACCAGCAGAGATTTTGGAGCTTCCACAGATACGCAGTATTTT

J gene: TRBJ2-3
clone size: few
D gene: TRBD1
V gene: TRBV14
CDR3 protein: CASSRWTGGDTQYF
CDR3 DNA: TGTGCCAGCAGCCGATGGACAGGGGGAGATACGCAGTATTTT

J gene: TRBJ2-5
clone size: many
D gene: TRBD1
V gene: TRBV12-3/TRBV12-4
CDR3 protein: CASRRGTEETQYF
CDR3 DNA: TGTGCCAGCAGACGAGGGACAGAAGAGACCCAGTACTTC

J gene: TRBJ1-1
clone size: many
D gene: TRBD1
V gene: TRBV20-1
CDR3 protein: CSAPPRDRNTEAFF
CDR3 DNA: TGCAGTGCCCCCCCCCGGGACAGAAACACTGAAGCTTTCTTT

J gene: TRBJ2-7
clone size: -
D gene: -
V gene: TRBV27
CDR3 protein: CASSYRRGLYEQYF
CDR3 DNA: TGTGCCAGCAGTTATAGGAGGGGCCTCTACGAGCAGTACTTC

J gene: TRBJ2-7
clone size: -
D gene: TRBD2
V gene: TRBV28
CDR3 protein: CASSLPTAGYEQYF
CDR3 DNA: TGTGCCAGCAGTTTGCCGACAGCGGGATACGAGCAGTACTTC

J gene: TRBJ1-1
clone size: -
D gene: -
V gene: TRBV3-1
CDR3 protein: CASTKDWTKNTEAFF
CDR3 DNA: TGTGCCTCCACCAAAGATTGGACAAAAAACACTGAAGCTTTCTTT

J gene: TRBJ2-2
clone size: few
D gene: TRBD1
V gene: TRBV4-1
CDR3 protein: CASRGGTGVTGELFF
CDR3 DNA: TGCGCCAGCAGGGGAGGGACAGGGGTCACCGGGGAGCTGTTTTTT

J gene: TRBJ2-7
clone size: -
D gene: TRBD2
V gene: TRBV7-3
CDR3 protein: CASSLTSRTSGGDSYEQYF
CDR3 DNA: TGTGCCAGCAGCTTAACGTCGCGGACTAGCGGGGGGGACTCCTACGAGCAGTACTTC

J gene: TRBJ2-3
clone size: -
D gene: TRBD2
V gene: TRBV5-4
CDR3 protein: CASSLGISGGVNTQYF
CDR3 DNA: TGTGCCAGCAGCTTGGGGATCAGCGGGGGGGTGAATACGCAGTATTTT

J gene: TRBJ1-4
clone size: few
D gene: -
V gene: TRBV5-1
CDR3 protein: CASSLEGGSEKLFF
CDR3 DNA: TGCGCCAGCAGCTTGGAGGGTGGTAGTGAAAAACTGTTTTTT

J gene: TRBJ2-7
clone size: -
D gene: TRBD1
V gene: TRBV7-9
CDR3 protein: CASSSSISDRGLYEQYF
CDR3 DNA: TGTGCCAGCAGCTCCTCAATATCTGACAGGGGGCTATACGAGCAGTACTTC

J gene: TRBJ2-3
clone size: -
D gene: TRBD2
V gene: TRBV27
CDR3 protein: CASSPRFTSGRLTDTQYF
CDR3 DNA: TGTGCCAGCAGTCCCCGGTTCACCAGCGGGAGACTCACAGATACGCAGTATTTT

J gene: TRBJ2-2
clone size: -
D gene: -
V gene: TRBV7-8
CDR3 protein: CASSLEGSRGELFF
CDR3 DNA: TGTGCCAGCAGCTTAGAGGGAAGTAGGGGGGAGCTGTTTTTT

J gene: TRBJ1-3
clone size: -
D gene: -
V gene: TRBV20-1
CDR3 protein: CSASGLAGNTIYF
CDR3 DNA: TGCAGTGCCAGCGGATTAGCTGGAAACACCATATATTTT

J gene: TRBJ2-1
clone size: few
D gene: -
V gene: TRBV11-2
CDR3 protein: CASSLGPMSSYNEQFF
CDR3 DNA: TGTGCCAGCAGCTTAGGCCCTATGAGCTCCTACAATGAGCAGTTCTTC

J gene: TRBJ1-2
clone size: few
D gene: TRBD1
V gene: TRBV27
CDR3 protein: CASSPRQGRNYGYTF
CDR3 DNA: TGTGCCAGCAGTCCGCGACAGGGGAGAAACTATGGCTACACCTTC

J gene: TRBJ1-2
clone size: few
D gene: TRBD1
V gene: TRBV24-1
CDR3 protein: CATSDRTGGYYGYTF
CDR3 DNA: TGTGCCACCAGTGATCGGACAGGGGGCTACTATGGCTACACCTTC

J gene: TRBJ2-1
clone size: few
D gene: -
V gene: TRBV20-1
CDR3 protein: CSARDVGGDLNEQFF
CDR3 DNA: TGCAGTGCTAGAGATGTCGGGGGCGACCTCAATGAGCAGTTCTTC

J gene: TRBJ2-7
clone size: -
D gene: -
V gene: TRBV29-1
CDR3 protein: CSVDFGSSYEQYF
CDR3 DNA: TGCAGCGTTGATTTTGGTAGCTCCTACGAGCAGTACTTC

J gene: TRBJ2-7
clone size: -
D gene: TRBD1
V gene: TRBV28
CDR3 protein: CASSSRGSWDRADYEQYF
CDR3 DNA: TGTGCCAGCAGTTCACGAGGTTCGTGGGACAGGGCCGACTACGAGCAGTACTTC

J gene: TRBJ1-2
clone size: -
D gene: -
V gene: TRBV4-2
CDR3 protein: CASSQEQVSNYGYTF
CDR3 DNA: TGTGCCAGCAGCCAAGAACAGGTTTCTAACTATGGCTACACCTTC

J gene: TRBJ2-7
clone size: few
D gene: TRBD2
V gene: TRBV5-1
CDR3 protein: CASSWGLADSYEQYF
CDR3 DNA: TGCGCCAGCAGCTGGGGACTAGCGGACTCCTACGAGCAGTACTTC

J gene: TRBJ1-1
clone size: few
D gene: -
V gene: TRBV7-6
CDR3 protein: CASSLRPSGLLNTEAFF
CDR3 DNA: TGTGCCAGCAGCTTAAGGCCAAGCGGACTACTGAACACTGAAGCTTTCTTT

J gene: TRBJ2-7
clone size: -
D gene: -
V gene: TRBV7-9
CDR3 protein: CASSLINERTEQYF
CDR3 DNA: TGTGCCAGCAGCTTAATAAACGAGCGGACCGAGCAGTACTTC

J gene: TRBJ1-4
clone size: -
D gene: -
V gene: TRBV7-2
CDR3 protein: CASSFEAGEKLFF
CDR3 DNA: TGTGCCAGCAGCTTTGAGGCTGGTGAAAAACTGTTTTTT

J gene: TRBJ1-2
clone size: few
D gene: TRBD1
V gene: TRBV12-3/TRBV12-4
CDR3 protein: CASNNRGRNGYTF
CDR3 DNA: TGTGCCAGCAATAACAGGGGGCGAAATGGCTACACCTTC

J gene: TRBJ1-6
clone size: -
D gene: -
V gene: TRBV10-1
CDR3 protein: CASSESAGLPLHF
CDR3 DNA: TGCGCCAGCAGTGAGTCGGCGGGATTACCCCTCCACTTT

J gene: TRBJ2-3
clone size: -
D gene: TRBD1
V gene: TRBV7-6
CDR3 protein: CASSNNDRGADTQYF
CDR3 DNA: TGTGCCAGCAGCAATAATGACAGGGGCGCAGATACGCAGTATTTT

J gene: TRBJ2-3
clone size: many
D gene: -
V gene: TRBV10-3
CDR3 protein: CAISGGDTQYF
CDR3 DNA: TGTGCCATCAGTGGGGGGGATACGCAGTATTTT

J gene: TRBJ1-5
clone size: many
D gene: -
V gene: TRBV19
CDR3 protein: CASRSGRVSNQPQHF
CDR3 DNA: TGTGCCAGTAGAAGTGGTCGAGTAAGCAATCAGCCCCAGCATTTT

J gene: TRBJ1-1
clone size: few
D gene: -
V gene: TRBV5-1
CDR3 protein: CASSPDPQNTEAFF
CDR3 DNA: TGCGCCAGCAGCCCCGACCCACAGAACACTGAAGCTTTCTTT

J gene: TRBJ2-7
clone size: -
D gene: TRBD2
V gene: TRBV24-1
CDR3 protein: CASGPGTSGRGEQYF
CDR3 DNA: TGTGCCTCCGGTCCCGGGACTAGCGGGAGAGGCGAGCAGTACTTC

J gene: TRBJ2-1
clone size: -
D gene: -
V gene: TRBV5-1
CDR3 protein: CASSPFAGYEQFF
CDR3 DNA: TGCGCCAGCAGCCCCTTCGCGGGTTATGAGCAGTTCTTC

J gene: TRBJ2-3
clone size: few
D gene: -
V gene: TRBV11-2
CDR3 protein: CASSLGGVPSTDTQYF
CDR3 DNA: TGTGCCAGCAGCTTAGGAGGCGTCCCTTCCACAGATACGCAGTATTTT

J gene: TRBJ2-2
clone size: many
D gene: -
V gene: TRBV14
CDR3 protein: CASSQELAYTGELFF
CDR3 DNA: TGTGCCAGCAGCCAAGAGTTGGCATACACCGGGGAGCTGTTTTTT

J gene: TRBJ1-1
clone size: -
D gene: -
V gene: TRBV29-1
CDR3 protein: CSAIPTRITEAFF
CDR3 DNA: TGCAGCGCCATACCCACCCGGATCACTGAAGCTTTCTTT

J gene: TRBJ2-2
clone size: few
D gene: TRBD2
V gene: TRBV6-1
CDR3 protein: CASRSVAGNTGELFF
CDR3 DNA: TGTGCCAGCAGGTCCGTAGCGGGGAACACCGGGGAGCTGTTTTTT

J gene: TRBJ2-6
clone size: many
D gene: -
V gene: TRBV6-2/TRBV6-3
CDR3 protein: CASRTQVSGANVLTF
CDR3 DNA: TGTGCCAGCAGAACCCAGGTCTCTGGGGCCAACGTCCTGACTTTC

J gene: TRBJ2-1
clone size: many
D gene: -
V gene: TRBV5-1
CDR3 protein: CASSLVQGGGNEQFF
CDR3 DNA: TGCGCCAGCAGCTTGGTACAGGGTGGGGGCAATGAGCAGTTCTTC

J gene: TRBJ2-7
clone size: -
D gene: TRBD1
V gene: TRBV2
CDR3 protein: CASNGQGAYEQYF
CDR3 DNA: TGTGCCAGCAATGGACAGGGGGCCTACGAGCAGTACTTC

J gene: TRBJ2-4
clone size: few
D gene: TRBD2
V gene: TRBV3-1
CDR3 protein: CASSQGGRGLGGIQYF
CDR3 DNA: TGTGCCAGCAGCCAAGGGGGGAGGGGATTAGGAGGCATTCAGTACTTC

J gene: TRBJ2-5
clone size: few
D gene: TRBD1
V gene: TRBV24-1
CDR3 protein: CATSDPGQGHETQYF
CDR3 DNA: TGTGCCACCAGTGATCCGGGACAGGGACACGAGACCCAGTACTTC

J gene: TRBJ2-2
clone size: -
D gene: -
V gene: TRBV4-1
CDR3 protein: CASSRYPGTIIETGELFF
CDR3 DNA: TGCGCCAGCAGCCGCTACCCCGGGACGATCATAGAGACCGGGGAGCTGTTTTTT

J gene: TRBJ1-5
clone size: -
D gene: -
V gene: TRBV6-5
CDR3 protein: CASSYSMVQPQHF
CDR3 DNA: TGTGCCAGCAGTTACTCGATGGTACAGCCCCAGCATTTT

J gene: TRBJ2-1
clone size: -
D gene: -
V gene: TRBV7-2
CDR3 protein: CASSLAEAHEQFF
CDR3 DNA: TGTGCCAGCAGCTTAGCAGAGGCCCATGAGCAGTTCTTC